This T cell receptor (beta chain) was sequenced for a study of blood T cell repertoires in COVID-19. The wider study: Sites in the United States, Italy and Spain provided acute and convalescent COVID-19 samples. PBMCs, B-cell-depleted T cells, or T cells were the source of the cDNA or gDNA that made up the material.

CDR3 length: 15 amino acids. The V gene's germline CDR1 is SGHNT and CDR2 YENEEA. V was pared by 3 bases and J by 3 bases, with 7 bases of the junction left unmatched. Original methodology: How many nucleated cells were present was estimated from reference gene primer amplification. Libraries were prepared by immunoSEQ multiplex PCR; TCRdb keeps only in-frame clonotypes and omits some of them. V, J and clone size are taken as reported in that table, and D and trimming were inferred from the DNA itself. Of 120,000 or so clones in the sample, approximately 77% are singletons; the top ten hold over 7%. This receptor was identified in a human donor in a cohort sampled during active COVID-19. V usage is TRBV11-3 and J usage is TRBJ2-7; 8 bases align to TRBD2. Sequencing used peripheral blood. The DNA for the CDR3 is TGTGCCAGCAGCTTTAGACCCGGGACTAGCTACGAGCAGTACTTC. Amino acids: CASSFRPGTSYEQYF. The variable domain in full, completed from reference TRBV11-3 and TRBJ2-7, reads EAGVVQSPRYKIIEKKQPVAFWCNPISGHNTLYWYLQNLGQGPELLIRYENEEAVDDSQLPKDRFSAERLKGVDSTLKIQPAELGDSAVYLCASSFRPGTSYEQYFGPGTRLTVT.